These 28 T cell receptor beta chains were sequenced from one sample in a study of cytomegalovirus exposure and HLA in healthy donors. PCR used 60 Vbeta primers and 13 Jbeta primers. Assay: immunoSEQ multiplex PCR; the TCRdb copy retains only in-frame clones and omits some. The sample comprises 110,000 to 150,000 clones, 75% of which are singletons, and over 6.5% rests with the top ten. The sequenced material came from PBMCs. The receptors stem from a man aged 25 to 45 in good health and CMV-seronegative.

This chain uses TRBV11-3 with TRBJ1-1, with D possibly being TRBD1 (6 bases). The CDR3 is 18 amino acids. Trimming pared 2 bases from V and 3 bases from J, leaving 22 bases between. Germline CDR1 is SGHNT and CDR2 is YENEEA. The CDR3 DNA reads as TGTGCCAGCAGCTTACCCCTCCCGGGGGGCGAATGGGACACTGAAGCTTTCTTT. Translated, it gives CASSLPLPGGEWDTEAFF.

CDR3 coding DNA: TGTGCCAGCAGCCTACCCTCTGGCGGGAGCACAGATACGCAGTATTTT. It encodes CASSLPSGGSTDTQYF. The rearrangement joins TRBV5-6 to TRBJ2-3, with D possibly matching TRBD2 (5 bases). V was shortened by 4 bases and J by 0 bases, with 15 bases between the two germline ends. The CDR3 runs to 16 residues. Germline CDR1 SGHDT, CDR2 YYEEEE.

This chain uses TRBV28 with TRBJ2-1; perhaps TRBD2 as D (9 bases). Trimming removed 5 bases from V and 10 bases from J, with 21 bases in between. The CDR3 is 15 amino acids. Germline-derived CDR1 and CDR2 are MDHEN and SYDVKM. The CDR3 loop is CASSATSGQGWEQFF. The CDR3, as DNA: TGTGCCAGCAGTGCGACTAGCGGACAGGGATGGGAGCAGTTCTTC.

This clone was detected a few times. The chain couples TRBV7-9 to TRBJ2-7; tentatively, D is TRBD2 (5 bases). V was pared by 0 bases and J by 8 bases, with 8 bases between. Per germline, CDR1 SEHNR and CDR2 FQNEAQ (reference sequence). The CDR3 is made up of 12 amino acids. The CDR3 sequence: CASSLARDQQYF. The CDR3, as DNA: TGTGCCAGCAGCTTAGCGAGGGATCAGCAGTACTTC.

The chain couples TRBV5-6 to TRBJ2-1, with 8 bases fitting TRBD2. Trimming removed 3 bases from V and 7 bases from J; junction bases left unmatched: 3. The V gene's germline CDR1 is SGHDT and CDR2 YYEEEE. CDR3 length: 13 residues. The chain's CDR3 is CASSSGGSNEQFF. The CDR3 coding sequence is TGTGCCAGCAGCTCGGGGGGGTCGAATGAGCAGTTCTTC.

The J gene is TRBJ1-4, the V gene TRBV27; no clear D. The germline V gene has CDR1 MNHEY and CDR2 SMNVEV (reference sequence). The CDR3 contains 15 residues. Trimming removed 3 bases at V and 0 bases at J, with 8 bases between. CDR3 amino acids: CASSFGTATNEKLFF. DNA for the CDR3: TGTGCCAGCAGTTTCGGTACCGCAACTAATGAAAAACTGTTTTTT.

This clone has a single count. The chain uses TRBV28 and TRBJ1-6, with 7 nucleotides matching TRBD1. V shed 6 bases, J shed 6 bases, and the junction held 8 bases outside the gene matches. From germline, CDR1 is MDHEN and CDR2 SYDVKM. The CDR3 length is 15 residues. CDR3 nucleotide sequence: TGTGCCAGCAGCCCCTCCCCAGGGGGTAATTCACCCCTCCACTTT. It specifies CASSPSPGGNSPLHF.

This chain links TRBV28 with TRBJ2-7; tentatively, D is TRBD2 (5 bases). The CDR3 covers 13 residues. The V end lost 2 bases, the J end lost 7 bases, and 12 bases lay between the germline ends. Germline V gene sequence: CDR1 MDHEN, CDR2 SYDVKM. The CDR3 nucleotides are TGTGCCAGCAGTTTAACAGCCCCGGGGGAGCAGTACTTC. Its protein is CASSLTAPGEQYF.

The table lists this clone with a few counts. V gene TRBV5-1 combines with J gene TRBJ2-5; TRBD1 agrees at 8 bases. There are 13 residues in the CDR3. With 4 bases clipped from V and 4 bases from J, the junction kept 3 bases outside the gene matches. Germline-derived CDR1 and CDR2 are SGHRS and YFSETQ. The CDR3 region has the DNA TGCGCCAGCAGCGGCCAGGGGGCAGAGACCCAGTACTTC. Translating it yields CASSGQGAETQYF.

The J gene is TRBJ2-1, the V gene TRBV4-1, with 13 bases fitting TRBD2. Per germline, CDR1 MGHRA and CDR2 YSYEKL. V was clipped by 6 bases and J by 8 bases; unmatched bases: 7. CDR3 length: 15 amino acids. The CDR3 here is CASSEAGTSGDEQFF. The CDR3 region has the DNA TGCGCCAGCAGTGAGGCCGGGACTAGCGGGGATGAGCAGTTCTTC.

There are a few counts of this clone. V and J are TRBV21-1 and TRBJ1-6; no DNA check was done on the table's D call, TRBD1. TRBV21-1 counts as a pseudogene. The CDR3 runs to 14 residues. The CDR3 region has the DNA TGTGCCAGCGGGCGACAGGGGTCTCGCTCACCCCTCCACTTT. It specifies CASGRQGSRSPLHF.

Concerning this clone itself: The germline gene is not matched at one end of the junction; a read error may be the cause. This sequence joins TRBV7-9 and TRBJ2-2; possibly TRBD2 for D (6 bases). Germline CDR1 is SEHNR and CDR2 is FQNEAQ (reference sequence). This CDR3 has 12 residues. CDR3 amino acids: CASSLKLGGLFF. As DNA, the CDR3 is TGTGCCAGCAGCTTAAAACTGGGGGGGCTGTTTTTT.

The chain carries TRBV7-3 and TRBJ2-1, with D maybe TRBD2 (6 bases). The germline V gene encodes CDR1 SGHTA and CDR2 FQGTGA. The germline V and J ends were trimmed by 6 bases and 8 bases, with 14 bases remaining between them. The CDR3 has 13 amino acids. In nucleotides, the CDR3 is TGTGCCAGCAGACCTCCAGGAGGGGATGAGCAGTTCTTC. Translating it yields CASRPPGGDEQFF.

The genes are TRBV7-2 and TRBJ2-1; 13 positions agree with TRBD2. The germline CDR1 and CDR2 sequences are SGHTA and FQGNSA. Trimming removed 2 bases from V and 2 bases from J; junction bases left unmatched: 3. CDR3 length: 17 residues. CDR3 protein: CASSLSTSGRAYNEQFF. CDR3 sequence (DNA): TGTGCCAGCAGCTTAAGTACTAGCGGGAGGGCCTACAATGAGCAGTTCTTC.

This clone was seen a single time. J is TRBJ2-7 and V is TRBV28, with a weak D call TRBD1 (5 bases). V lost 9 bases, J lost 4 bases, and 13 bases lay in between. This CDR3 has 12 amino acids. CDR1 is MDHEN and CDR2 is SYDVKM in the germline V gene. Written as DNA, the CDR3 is TGTGCCAGTTCCAGGGTAGGTTACGAGCAGTACTTC. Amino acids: CASSRVGYEQYF.

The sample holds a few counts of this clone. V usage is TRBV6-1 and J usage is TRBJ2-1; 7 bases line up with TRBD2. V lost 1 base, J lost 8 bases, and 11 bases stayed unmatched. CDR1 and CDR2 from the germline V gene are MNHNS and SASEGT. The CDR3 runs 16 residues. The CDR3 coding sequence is TGTGCCAGCAGTGAAGTTGGGGCGGGAGTCTGGGATGAGCAGTTCTTC. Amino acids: CASSEVGAGVWDEQFF.

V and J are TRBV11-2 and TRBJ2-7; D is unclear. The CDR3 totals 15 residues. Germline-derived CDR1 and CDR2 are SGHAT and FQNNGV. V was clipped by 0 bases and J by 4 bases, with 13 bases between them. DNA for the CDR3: TGTGCCAGCAGCTTAGATCCGACACTTTTTTACGAGCAGTACTTC. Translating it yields CASSLDPTLFYEQYF.

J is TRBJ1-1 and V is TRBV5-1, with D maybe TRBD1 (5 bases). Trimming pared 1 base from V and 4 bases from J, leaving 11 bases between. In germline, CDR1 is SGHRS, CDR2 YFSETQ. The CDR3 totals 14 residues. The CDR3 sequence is CASSLKGDSTEAFF. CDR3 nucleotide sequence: TGCGCCAGCAGCTTGAAAGGGGATAGCACTGAAGCTTTCTTT.

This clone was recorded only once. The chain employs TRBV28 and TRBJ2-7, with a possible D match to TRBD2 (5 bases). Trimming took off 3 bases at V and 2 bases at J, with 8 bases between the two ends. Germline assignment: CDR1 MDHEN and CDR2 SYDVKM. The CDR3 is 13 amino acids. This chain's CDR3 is CASSFAGTYEQYF. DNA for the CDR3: TGTGCCAGCAGTTTCGCCGGGACCTACGAGCAGTACTTC.

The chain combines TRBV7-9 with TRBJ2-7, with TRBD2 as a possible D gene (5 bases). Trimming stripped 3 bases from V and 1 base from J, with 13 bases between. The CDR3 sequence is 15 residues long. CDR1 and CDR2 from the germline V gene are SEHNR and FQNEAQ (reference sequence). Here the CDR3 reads CASSFPGRGSYEQYF. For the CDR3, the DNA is TGTGCCAGCAGCTTCCCCGGTCGGGGTTCCTACGAGCAGTACTTC.

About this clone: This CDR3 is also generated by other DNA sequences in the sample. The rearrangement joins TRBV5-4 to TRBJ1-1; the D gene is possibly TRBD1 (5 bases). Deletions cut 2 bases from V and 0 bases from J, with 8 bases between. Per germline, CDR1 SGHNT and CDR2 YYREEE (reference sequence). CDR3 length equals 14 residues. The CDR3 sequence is CASSFQGLNTEAFF. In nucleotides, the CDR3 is TGTGCCAGCAGCTTCCAGGGATTGAACACTGAAGCTTTCTTT.

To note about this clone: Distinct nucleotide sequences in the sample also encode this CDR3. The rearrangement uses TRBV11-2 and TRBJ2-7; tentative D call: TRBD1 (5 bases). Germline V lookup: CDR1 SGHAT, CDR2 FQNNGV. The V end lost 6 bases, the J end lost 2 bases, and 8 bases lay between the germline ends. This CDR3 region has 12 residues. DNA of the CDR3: TGTGCCAGCAGGGGGCAGACCTACGAGCAGTACTTC. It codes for CASRGQTYEQYF.

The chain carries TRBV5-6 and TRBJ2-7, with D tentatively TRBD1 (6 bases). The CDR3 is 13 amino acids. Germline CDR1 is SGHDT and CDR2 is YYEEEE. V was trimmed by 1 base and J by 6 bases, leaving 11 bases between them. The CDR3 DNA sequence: TGTGCCAGCAGCTTGAGTCAGGGGCCCGAGCAGTACTTC. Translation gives CASSLSQGPEQYF.

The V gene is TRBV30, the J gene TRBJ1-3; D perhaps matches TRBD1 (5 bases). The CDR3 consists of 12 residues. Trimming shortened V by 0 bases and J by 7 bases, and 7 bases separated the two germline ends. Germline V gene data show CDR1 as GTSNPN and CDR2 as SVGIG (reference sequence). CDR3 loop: CAWSVSGNTIYF. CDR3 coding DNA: TGTGCCTGGAGTGTATCAGGGAACACCATATATTTT.

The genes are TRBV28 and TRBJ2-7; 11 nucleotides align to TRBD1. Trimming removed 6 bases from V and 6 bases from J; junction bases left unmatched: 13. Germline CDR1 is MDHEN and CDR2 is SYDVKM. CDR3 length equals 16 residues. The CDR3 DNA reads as TGTGCCAGCAGGTCTTTCGGACAGGGGGCCTCTCGCGAGCAGTACTTC. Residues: CASRSFGQGASREQYF.

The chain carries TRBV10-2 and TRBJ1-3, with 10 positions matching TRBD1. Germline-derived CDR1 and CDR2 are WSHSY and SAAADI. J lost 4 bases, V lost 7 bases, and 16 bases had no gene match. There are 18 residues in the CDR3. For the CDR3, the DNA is TGCGCCAGCACAGATCGAGGGACAGGGGATCGTCAAGGAAACACCATATATTTT. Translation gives CASTDRGTGDRQGNTIYF.

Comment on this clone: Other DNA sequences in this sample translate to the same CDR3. The CDR3 coding sequence is TGCGCCAGCAGCTTGGAGCAGGGGAATGAAAAACTGTTTTTT. This translates into CASSLEQGNEKLFF. The genes are TRBV5-1 and TRBJ1-4; D perhaps matches TRBD1 (6 bases). The V end lost 0 bases, the J end lost 5 bases, and 8 bases lay between the germline ends. CDR3 length: 14 amino acids. From germline, CDR1 is SGHRS and CDR2 YFSETQ. The full variable domain, its missing parts supplied by reference TRBV5-1 and TRBJ1-4, is KAGVTQTPRYLIKTRGQQVTLSCSPISGHRSVSWYQQTPGQGLQFLFEYFSETQRNKGNFPGRFSGRQFSNSRSEMNVSTLELGDSALYLCASSLEQGNEKLFFGSGTQLSVL.

CDR3 DNA sequence: TGCGCCAGCAGCCCAACTCTAGGACAGGGTTCCTACGAGCAGTACTTC. It specifies CASSPTLGQGSYEQYF. The chain links TRBV5-1 to TRBJ2-5; TRBD1 matches at 8 bases. The DNA end favors TRBJ2-7, so the J call may be wrong. CDR3 length: 16 amino acids. CDR1 is SGHRS, CDR2 YFSETQ, per germline.